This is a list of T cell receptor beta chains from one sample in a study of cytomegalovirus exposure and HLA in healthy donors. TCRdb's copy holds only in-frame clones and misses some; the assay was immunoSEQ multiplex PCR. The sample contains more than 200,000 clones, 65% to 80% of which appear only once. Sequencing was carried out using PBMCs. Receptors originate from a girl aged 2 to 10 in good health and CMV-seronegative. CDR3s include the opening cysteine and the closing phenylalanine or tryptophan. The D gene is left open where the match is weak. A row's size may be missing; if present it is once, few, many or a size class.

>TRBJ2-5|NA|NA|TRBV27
TGTGCCAGCAGTTTATCGGCAGCGGGTGGGGGAGAGACCCAGTACTTC
CASSLSAAGGGETQYF
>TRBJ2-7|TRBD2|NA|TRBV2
TGTGCCAGCAGTGAATGGCGGGGGGTTCAAAAGGAGCAGTACTTC
CASSEWRGVQKEQYF
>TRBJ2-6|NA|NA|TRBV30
TGTGCCTCCGGTCCAGGGGTCCTGACTTTC
CASGPGVLTF
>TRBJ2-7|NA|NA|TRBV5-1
TGCGCCAGCAGTCGAGGGGGTGGAGGCTACGAGCAGTACTTC
CASSRGGGGYEQYF
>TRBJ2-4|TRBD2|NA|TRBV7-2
TGTGCCAGCAGCTCCCTAAGCGGGAGGGCACGGAACATTCAGTACTTC
CASSSLSGRARNIQYF
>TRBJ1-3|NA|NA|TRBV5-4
TGTGCCAGCAGCGCCCGAGGCAACACCATATATTTT
CASSARGNTIYF
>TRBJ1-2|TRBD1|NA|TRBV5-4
TGTGCCAGCAGCTTGGAGCAGGGGGCTTTTGGCGGCTACACCTTC
CASSLEQGAFGGYTF
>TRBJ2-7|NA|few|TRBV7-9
TGTGCCAGCAGCCCGAGGACAGTCCCCCACGAGCAGTACTTC
CASSPRTVPHEQYF
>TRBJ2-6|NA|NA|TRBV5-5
TGTGCCAGCAGCCTTGCCACGGGTGCTGGGGCCAACGTCCTGACTTTC
CASSLATGAGANVLTF
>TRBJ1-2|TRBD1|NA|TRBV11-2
TGTGCCAGCAGCTTAGATCGAGTGGACAGGAACTATGGCTACACCTTC
CASSLDRVDRNYGYTF
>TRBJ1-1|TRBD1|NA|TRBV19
TGTGCCAGTAGTATGACAGGGGTTGGGACTGAAGCTTTCTTT
CASSMTGVGTEAFF
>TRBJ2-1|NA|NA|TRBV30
TGTGCCTGGAGTGTACGGGATGAGCAGTTCTTC
CAWSVRDEQFF
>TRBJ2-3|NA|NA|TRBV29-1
TGCAGCGTTGACCCGGGAATAGTTACAGATACGCAGTATTTT
CSVDPGIVTDTQYF
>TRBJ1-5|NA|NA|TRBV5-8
TGTGCCAGCAGCCTCTACCACGGGGGTGAACAGCCCCAGCATTTT
CASSLYHGGEQPQHF
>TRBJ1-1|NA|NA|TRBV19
TGTGCCAGTAGTCCCCGAGCCACTGAAGCTTTCTTT
CASSPRATEAFF
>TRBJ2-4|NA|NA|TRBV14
TGTGCCAGCAGCCAAGAGCGGGCGGACATTCAGTACTTC
CASSQERADIQYF
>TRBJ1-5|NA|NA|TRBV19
TGTGCCAGTAGTTTATCTCAGCGGAATCAGCCCCAGCATTTT
CASSLSQRNQPQHF
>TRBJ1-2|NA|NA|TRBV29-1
TGCAGCGTTGGGGGGGGCCCCTATGGCTACACCTTC
CSVGGGPYGYTF
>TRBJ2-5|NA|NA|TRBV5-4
TGTGCCAGCAGCTCCAGACAGCTCATGAATCAAGGTGTCCAGTACTTC
CASSSRQLMNQGVQYF
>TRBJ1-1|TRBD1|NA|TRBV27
TGTGCCAGCAGTGTGAACTCAGGGGGGCCGAACACTGAAGCTTTCTTT
CASSVNSGGPNTEAFF
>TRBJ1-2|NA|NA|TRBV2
TGTGCCAGCATCGACAGACGGGAGAGGTTCGGCTATGGCTACACCTTC
CASIDRRERFGYGYTF
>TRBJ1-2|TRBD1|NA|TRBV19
TGTGCCAGTAGCGACAGGGTCTATGGCTACACCTTC
CASSDRVYGYTF
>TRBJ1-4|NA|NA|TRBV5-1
TGCGCCAGCAGCTTGGTGGGGAGGGTTGAAGAAAAACTGTTTTTT
CASSLVGRVEEKLFF
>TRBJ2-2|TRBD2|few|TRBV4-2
TGTGCCAGCAGCCAAACAGGTCTAGCGGGAGGGCCGGGCACCGGGGAGCTGTTTTTT
CASSQTGLAGGPGTGELFF
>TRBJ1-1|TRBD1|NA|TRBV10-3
TGTGCCATCAGTGAGCCAGGGGGCAATACTGAAGCTTTCTTT
CAISEPGGNTEAFF
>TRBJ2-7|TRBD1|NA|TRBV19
TGTGCCAGTAGTATGGCCAGGGGGCAATCGGGCGAGCAGTACTTC
CASSMARGQSGEQYF
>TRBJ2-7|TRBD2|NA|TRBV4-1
TGCGCCAGCAGCCAAGAAGGGCTAGCGGGGGTCGCCTACGAGCAGTACTTC
CASSQEGLAGVAYEQYF
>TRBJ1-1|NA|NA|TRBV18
TGTGCCAGCTCACTCCAACAGCTGAACACTGAAGCTTTCTTT
CASSLQQLNTEAFF
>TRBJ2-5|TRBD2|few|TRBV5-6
TGTGCCAGCAGCGCGCCGGGACTAGCGGGGGTAGAGACCCAGTACTTC
CASSAPGLAGVETQYF
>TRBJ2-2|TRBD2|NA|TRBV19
TGTGCCAGTGAGAGACTCGGGCCTAGCGGGGACACCGGGGAGCTGTTTTTT
CASERLGPSGDTGELFF
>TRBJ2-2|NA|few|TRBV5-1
TGCGCCAGCAGAACGTTAGCGGATCTTAACACCGGGGAGCTGTTTTTT
CASRTLADLNTGELFF
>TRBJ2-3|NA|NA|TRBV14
TGTGCCAGCAGCCAAGTACATGGGGCCCTCACAGATACGCAGTATTTT
CASSQVHGALTDTQYF
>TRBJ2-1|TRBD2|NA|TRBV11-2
TGTGCCAGCAACCAGCGGGAGACCAACAATGAGCAGTTCTTC
CASNQRETNNEQFF
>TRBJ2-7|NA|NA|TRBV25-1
TGTGCCAGCAGTGAAGTTTCTAAAATCCCCTACGAGCAGTACTTC
CASSEVSKIPYEQYF
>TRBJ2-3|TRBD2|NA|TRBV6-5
TGTGCCAGCAGGCTAGCGGGGCTCACAGATACGCAGTATTTT
CASRLAGLTDTQYF
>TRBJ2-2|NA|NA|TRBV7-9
TGTGCCAGCAGCCCGTCTAGCGCCGGGGAGCTGTTTTTT
CASSPSSAGELFF
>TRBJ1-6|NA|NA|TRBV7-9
TGTGCCAGCAGCTTATCATCCCGGGGGGCTTATAATTCACCCCTCCACTTT
CASSLSSRGAYNSPLHF
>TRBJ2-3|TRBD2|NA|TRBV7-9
TGTGCCAGCAGCAAACTAGCGGGGGGGCCGGTTGGGACAGATACGCAGTATTTT
CASSKLAGGPVGTDTQYF
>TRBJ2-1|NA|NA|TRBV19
TGTGCCAGTAGTAGCGGCAAGACGGTATTGGGTGAGCAGTTCTTC
CASSSGKTVLGEQFF
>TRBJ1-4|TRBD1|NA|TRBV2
TGTGCCAGCAGTTGGACAGGGGGCCCGTCTAATGAAAAACTGTTTTTT
CASSWTGGPSNEKLFF
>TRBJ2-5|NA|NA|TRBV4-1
TGCGCCAGCAGCCAACCCGAGGAGACCCAGTACTTC
CASSQPEETQYF
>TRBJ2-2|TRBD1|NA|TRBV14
TGTGCCAGCAGCCAGGCGGGACAGGGGACCGGGGAGCTGTTTTTT
CASSQAGQGTGELFF
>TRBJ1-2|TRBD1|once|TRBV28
TGTGCCAGCAGTTCGGGACAGGGGGGCTATGGCTACACCTTC
CASSSGQGGYGYTF